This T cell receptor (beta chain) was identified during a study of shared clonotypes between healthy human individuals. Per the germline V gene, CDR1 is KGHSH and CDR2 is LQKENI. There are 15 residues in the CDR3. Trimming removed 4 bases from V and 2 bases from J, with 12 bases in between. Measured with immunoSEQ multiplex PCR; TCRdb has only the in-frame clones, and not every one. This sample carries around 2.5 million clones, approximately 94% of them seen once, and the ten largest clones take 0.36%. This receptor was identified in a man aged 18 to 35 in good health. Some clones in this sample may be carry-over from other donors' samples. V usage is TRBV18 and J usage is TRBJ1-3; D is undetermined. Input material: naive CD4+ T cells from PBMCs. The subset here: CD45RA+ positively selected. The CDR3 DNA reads TGTGCCAGCTCACTGTCTGAGGGCCCTGGAAACACCATATATTTT. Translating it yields CASSLSEGPGNTIYF.